Listed below are T cell receptor beta chains from one sample, sequenced in a study of cytomegalovirus exposure and HLA in healthy donors. Using immunoSEQ multiplex PCR, the repertoire was profiled, and TCRdb retains in-frame clones only, with some absent. Seen here are approximately 170,000 clones, 70% to 75% observed once, and the top ten hold approximately 4.8%. Sequencing was performed on PBMCs. The source is a man aged 30-40 years in good health and CMV-seropositive. The CDR3 runs from the conserved cysteine through the conserved F or W. A D gene is named only where the DNA matches it firmly. Expanded clones get a size class; other rows say once, few or many, or leave the size out.

abundance | d_gene | j_gene | v_gene | CDR3nt | CDR3aa
few | TRBD2 | TRBJ2-1 | TRBV19 | TGTGCCAGTAGTACACCCCTAGCGGGAGTCATTGGTTCTTCCTACAATGAGCAGTTCTTC | CASSTPLAGVIGSSYNEQFF
. | TRBD2 | TRBJ2-5 | TRBV9 | TGTGCCAGCAGCGGGGGTCTTAGCGGGGGGGCCGGTGAGACCCAGTACTTC | CASSGGLSGGAGETQYF
. | TRBD2 | TRBJ2-7 | TRBV2 | TGTGCCAGCAGGACTAGCGGACAATCCTACGAGCAGTACTTC | CASRTSGQSYEQYF
. | TRBD2 | TRBJ2-5 | TRBV5-1 | TGCGCCAGCAGGGTGACGACTAGCGGGACCCAAGAGACCCAGTACTTC | CASRVTTSGTQETQYF
. | . | TRBJ1-1 | TRBV7-8 | TGTGCCAGCAGCCAAGGGACGGGGGTCGCTGAAGCTTTCTTT | CASSQGTGVAEAFF
. | TRBD1 | TRBJ1-2 | TRBV5-4 | TGTGCCAGCAGCCAGACAGGGATCTATGGCTACACCTTC | CASSQTGIYGYTF
. | TRBD1 | TRBJ1-3 | TRBV4-2 | TGTGCCAGCAGCCAAGGTATGGACAGGGACGGAAACACCATATATTTT | CASSQGMDRDGNTIYF
. | TRBD2 | TRBJ2-7 | TRBV4-3 | TGCGCCAGCAGCCAACTCGGACTAGCGGGAGACGAGCAGTACTTC | CASSQLGLAGDEQYF
. | . | TRBJ2-2 | TRBV7-2 | TGTGCCAGCAGCTTAGCGCCACCTTCAGCGGAAATTACCGGGGAGCTGTTTTTT | CASSLAPPSAEITGELFF
once | . | TRBJ2-7 | TRBV7-2 | TGTGCCAGCAGCTTAGCGGGAGTCTACGAGCAGTACTTC | CASSLAGVYEQYF
. | . | TRBJ2-2 | TRBV19 | TGTGCCAGTAGTATCACCGGGGTTGCCGGGGAGCTGTTTTTT | CASSITGVAGELFF
. | . | TRBJ2-3 | TRBV7-9 | TGTGCCAGCAGCTTAGGCGGGTGGGATACGCAGTATTTT | CASSLGGWDTQYF
few | . | TRBJ2-7 | TRBV2 | TGTGCCAGCAGTGAAAGCCCCGTTTCCGAGCAGTACTTC | CASSESPVSEQYF
. | . | TRBJ2-5 | TRBV4-3 | TGCGCCAGCAGTCCCGACACGAACCAAGAGACCCAGTACTTC | CASSPDTNQETQYF
once | . | TRBJ1-2 | TRBV6-6 | TGTGCCAGCAGCGAACTCAGGGGAACCTCCCACTATGGCTACACCTTC | CASSELRGTSHYGYTF